A single sample is the source of the 17 T cell receptor beta chains below, sequenced in a study of shared clonotypes between healthy human individuals. Some clones are missing from TCRdb's copy, which holds only in-frame ones; the method was immunoSEQ multiplex PCR. The sample lists 700,000 to 950,000 clones, around 96% occurring once. Naive CD8 isolation took CD45RO-negative cells positively selected for CCR7 and excluded terminally differentiated effector memory CD45RA+ cells. Sequenced material: naive CD8+ T cells sorted from blood. All receptors come from a man in his thirties or forties in good health.

The V call is TRBV4-3, the J call TRBJ2-6; D is undetermined. CDR3 length equals 19 residues. With 1 base removed from V and 0 bases from J, the gap between germline ends came to 16 bases. Germline V gene sequence: CDR1 LGHNA, CDR2 YSLEER. The CDR3 loop is CASSQGDIWSSSGANVLTF. The CDR3, as DNA: TGCGCCAGCAGCCAAGGTGACATCTGGAGCTCCTCTGGGGCCAACGTCCTGACTTTC.

The chain recombines TRBV29-1 with TRBJ2-2; TRBD2 might be the D (5 bases). This CDR3 comprises 14 residues. Germline V gene lookup returns CDR1 SQVTM and CDR2 ANQGSEA. The V and J ends lost 7 bases and 2 bases respectively, with 14 bases between them. CDR3 protein: CSAERDINTGELFF. The CDR3, as DNA: TGCAGCGCCGAGAGGGATATAAACACCGGGGAGCTGTTTTTT.

This clone was seen only once. The same CDR3 can be traced to other DNA sequences in this sample. The gene calls are TRBV27 and TRBJ2-7; D gene ambiguous. The CDR3 totals 13 residues. V shed 2 bases and J shed 1 base, with 6 bases lying between them. Germline CDR1 reads MNHEY; CDR2 reads SMNVEV (reference sequence). The CDR3 protein is CASSLALSYEQYF. CDR3 bases: TGTGCCAGCAGTTTAGCCCTTTCCTACGAGCAGTACTTC.

J is TRBJ2-7 and V is TRBV7-2; D tentatively reads TRBD1 or TRBD2 (5 bases each). The CDR3 runs to 16 residues. Trimming stripped 0 bases from V and 7 bases from J, with 19 bases between. The germline V gene encodes CDR1 SGHTA and CDR2 FQGNSA. CDR3 sequence (DNA): TGTGCCAGCAGCTTAGCAACCTCCGGGACCCTATGGGAGCAGTACTTC. Translated: CASSLATSGTLWEQYF.

V and J are TRBV5-4 and TRBJ2-7, with TRBD2 matching 7 bases. Losses at the gene ends were 0 bases for V and 0 bases for J; bases not matched to a gene: 3. The CDR3 totals 15 residues. CDR1 is SGHNT and CDR2 is YYREEE in the germline V gene (reference sequence). Written as DNA, the CDR3 is TGTGCCAGCAGCTTGGTCGCTAGCGGCTCCTACGAGCAGTACTTC. Encoded protein: CASSLVASGSYEQYF.

The CDR3 here is CASSLSRGTQPQHF. DNA of the CDR3: TGTGCCAGCAGTTTATCGCGGGGGACCCAGCCCCAGCATTTT. The chain combines TRBV27 with TRBJ1-5; D is possibly TRBD1 (5 bases). CDR3 size: 14 residues. Deletions cut 0 bases from V and 7 bases from J, with 10 bases between. Germline V lookup: CDR1 MNHEY, CDR2 SMNVEV (reference sequence).

The chain combines TRBV27 with TRBJ2-2; D unresolved. The CDR3 totals 12 residues. V gave up 5 bases and J gave up 5 bases, with 6 bases separating them. In germline, CDR1 is MNHEY, CDR2 SMNVEV (reference sequence). The CDR3 here is CASSIFTGELFF. The CDR3, as DNA: TGTGCCAGCAGTATTTTTACCGGGGAGCTGTTTTTT.

The rearrangement uses TRBV23-1 and TRBJ2-1; D may be TRBD1 or TRBD2 (5 bases each). Being an ORF, TRBV23-1 has a function that is uncertain. CDR3 size: 15 residues. Trimming shortened V by 4 bases and J by 9 bases, and 19 bases separated the two germline ends. Written as DNA, the CDR3 is TGCGCCAGCAGTCCAGCCCCTCAGGGAGCCGGTGAGCAGTTCTTC. Translated, it gives CASSPAPQGAGEQFF.

The chain carries TRBV9 and TRBJ2-7; D remains unclear. Trimming removed 4 bases at V and 0 bases at J, with 8 bases between. Germline loops: CDR1 SGDLS, CDR2 YYNGEE. The CDR3 loop spans 13 amino acids. CDR3: CASSSSSSYEQYF. The CDR3 nucleotides are TGTGCCAGCAGCTCGAGCTCCTCCTACGAGCAGTACTTC.

This rearrangement joins TRBV4-2 to TRBJ2-1; TRBD2 matches at 12 bases. The trim removed 2 bases at V and 8 bases at J, leaving 7 bases unmatched. Germline CDR1 reads LGHNA; CDR2 reads YNFKEQ. This CDR3 comprises 16 residues. The CDR3 loop is CASSQPGTSGPHEQFF. CDR3 nucleotide sequence: TGTGCCAGCAGCCAACCCGGGACTAGCGGGCCCCATGAGCAGTTCTTC.

The CDR3: CASSATGLGNEQYF. CDR3 in DNA: TGTGCCAGTAGTGCCACGGGACTAGGAAACGAGCAGTACTTC. V usage is TRBV19 and J usage is TRBJ2-7; 8 bases align to TRBD2. The CDR3 is made up of 14 amino acids. V lost 5 bases, J lost 5 bases, and 8 bases stayed unmatched. The V gene's germline CDR1 is LNHDA and CDR2 SQIVND (reference sequence).

The chain has TRBV29-1 and TRBJ1-5; possibly TRBD1 for D (6 bases). V was cut by 4 bases and J by 6 bases, with 16 bases left in between. Germline-derived CDR1 and CDR2 are SQVTM and ANQGSEA. The length of the CDR3 is 14 residues. The CDR3 is CSVAPGGEGQPQHF. The CDR3 DNA follows: TGCAGCGTTGCCCCGGGGGGCGAGGGTCAGCCCCAGCATTTT.

The chain couples TRBV2 to TRBJ2-5, with 7 bases that match TRBD1. V was clipped by 0 bases and J by 1 base; unmatched bases: 14. CDR3 length equals 19 residues. Looked up from germline, CDR1 is SNHLY and CDR2 is FYNNEI. CDR3 DNA sequence: TGTGCCAGCAGTGAAGCCGGGCAGGGAAAGGGGGCCCTCCAAGAGACCCAGTACTTC. It translates to CASSEAGQGKGALQETQYF.

The V gene is TRBV11-2, the J gene TRBJ2-3, with D unclear. Trimming took off 5 bases at V and 12 bases at J, with 18 bases between the two ends. This CDR3 region has 13 residues. Germline V CDR1 and CDR2: SGHAT, FQNNGV. DNA for the CDR3: TGTGCCAGCAGCCCGCAGGCTCCCGATCCCCAGTATTTT. Protein sequence: CASSPQAPDPQYF.

The gene calls are TRBV28 and TRBJ2-7, with TRBD2 matching over 7 bases. The CDR3 runs 15 residues. V gave up 3 bases and J gave up 2 bases; unmatched junction bases: 7. CDR1 and CDR2 from the germline V gene are MDHEN and SYDVKM. CDR3 sequence (DNA): TGTGCCAGCAGTTTCGGGCTAGCGGACACCTACGAGCAGTACTTC. Its translation is CASSFGLADTYEQYF.

This rearrangement joins TRBV5-6 to TRBJ2-7; 7 positions agree with TRBD1. Per germline, CDR1 SGHDT and CDR2 YYEEEE. The CDR3 loop spans 15 amino acids. The V segment lost 4 bases and the J segment 3 bases; nucleotides outside the gene matches: 10. The CDR3 sequence is CASSLGTGTVYEQYF. Written as DNA, the CDR3 is TGTGCCAGCAGCCTAGGCACAGGGACAGTCTACGAGCAGTACTTC.

The V call is TRBV6-6, the J call TRBJ1-2, with D unclear. Trimming took off 4 bases at V and 8 bases at J, with 11 bases between the two ends. The CDR3 sequence is 12 residues long. Germline values: CDR1 MNHNY, CDR2 SVGAGI (reference sequence). In nucleotides, the CDR3 is TGTGCCAGCAGTTTACTAGTGGGCGGCTACACCTTC. The encoded protein is CASSLLVGGYTF.